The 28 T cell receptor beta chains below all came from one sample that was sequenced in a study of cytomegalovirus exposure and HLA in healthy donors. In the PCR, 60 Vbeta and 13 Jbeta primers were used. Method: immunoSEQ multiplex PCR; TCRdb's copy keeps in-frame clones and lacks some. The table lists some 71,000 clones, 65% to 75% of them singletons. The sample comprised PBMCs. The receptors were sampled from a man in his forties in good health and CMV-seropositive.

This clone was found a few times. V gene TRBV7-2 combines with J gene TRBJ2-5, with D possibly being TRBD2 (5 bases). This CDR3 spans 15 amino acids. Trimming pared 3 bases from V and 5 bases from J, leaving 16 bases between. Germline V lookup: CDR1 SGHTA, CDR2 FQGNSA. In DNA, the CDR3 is TGTGCCAGCAGCTTCGGTCCCGACCGGAGGGAGACCCAGTACTTC. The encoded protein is CASSFGPDRRETQYF.

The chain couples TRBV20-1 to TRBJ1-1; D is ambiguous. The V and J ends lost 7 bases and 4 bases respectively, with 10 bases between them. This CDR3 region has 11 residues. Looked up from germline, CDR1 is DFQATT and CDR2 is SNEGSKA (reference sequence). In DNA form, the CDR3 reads TGCAGTGAGGCGGAGGTCACTGAAGCTTTCTTT. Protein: CSEAEVTEAFF.

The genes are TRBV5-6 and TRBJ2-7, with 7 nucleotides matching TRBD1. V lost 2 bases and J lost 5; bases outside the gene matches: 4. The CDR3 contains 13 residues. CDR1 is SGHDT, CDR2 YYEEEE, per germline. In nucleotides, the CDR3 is TGTGCCAGCAGCTTTGGGACAGCCAACGAGCAGTACTTC. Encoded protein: CASSFGTANEQYF.

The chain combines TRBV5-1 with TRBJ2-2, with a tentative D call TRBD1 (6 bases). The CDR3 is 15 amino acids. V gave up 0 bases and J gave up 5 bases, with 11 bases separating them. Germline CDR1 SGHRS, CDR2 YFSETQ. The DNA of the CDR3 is TGCGCCAGCAGCTTGGCCCCAGGGACAACCGGGGAGCTGTTTTTT. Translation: CASSLAPGTTGELFF. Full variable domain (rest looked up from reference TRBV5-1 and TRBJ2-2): KAGVTQTPRYLIKTRGQQVTLSCSPISGHRSVSWYQQTPGQGLQFLFEYFSETQRNKGNFPGRFSGRQFSNSRSEMNVSTLELGDSALYLCASSLAPGTTGELFFGEGSRLTVL.

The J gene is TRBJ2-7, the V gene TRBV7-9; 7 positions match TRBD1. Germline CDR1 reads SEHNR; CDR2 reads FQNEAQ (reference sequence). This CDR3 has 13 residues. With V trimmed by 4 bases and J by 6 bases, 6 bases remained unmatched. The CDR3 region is CASSSSAGGEQYF. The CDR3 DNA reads TGTGCCAGCAGCTCGTCGGCAGGGGGCGAGCAGTACTTC.

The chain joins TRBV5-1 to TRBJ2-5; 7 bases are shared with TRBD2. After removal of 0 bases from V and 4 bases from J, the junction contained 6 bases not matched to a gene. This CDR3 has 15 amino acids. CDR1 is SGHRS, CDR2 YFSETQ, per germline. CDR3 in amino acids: CASSLGSREGETQYF. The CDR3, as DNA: TGCGCCAGCAGCTTGGGATCGAGGGAGGGAGAGACCCAGTACTTC.

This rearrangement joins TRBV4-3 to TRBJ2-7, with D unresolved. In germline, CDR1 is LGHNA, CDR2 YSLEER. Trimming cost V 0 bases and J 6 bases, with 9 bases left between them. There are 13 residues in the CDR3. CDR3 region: CASSQEVASEQYF. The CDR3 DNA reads TGCGCCAGCAGCCAAGAAGTAGCCAGCGAGCAGTACTTC.

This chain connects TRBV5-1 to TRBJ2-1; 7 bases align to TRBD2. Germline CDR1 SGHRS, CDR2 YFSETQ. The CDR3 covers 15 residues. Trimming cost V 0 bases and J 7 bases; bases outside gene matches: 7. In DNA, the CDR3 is TGCGCCAGCAGCTTGGCCGCGGGAGCGGGGAATGAGCAGTTCTTC. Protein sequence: CASSLAAGAGNEQFF.

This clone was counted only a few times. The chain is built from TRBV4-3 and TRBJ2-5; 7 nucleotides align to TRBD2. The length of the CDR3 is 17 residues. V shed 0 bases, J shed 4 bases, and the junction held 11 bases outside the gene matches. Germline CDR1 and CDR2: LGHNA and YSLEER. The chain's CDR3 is CASSQDAGGSSIETQYF. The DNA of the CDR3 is TGCGCCAGCAGCCAAGATGCGGGCGGGAGCAGTATAGAGACCCAGTACTTC.

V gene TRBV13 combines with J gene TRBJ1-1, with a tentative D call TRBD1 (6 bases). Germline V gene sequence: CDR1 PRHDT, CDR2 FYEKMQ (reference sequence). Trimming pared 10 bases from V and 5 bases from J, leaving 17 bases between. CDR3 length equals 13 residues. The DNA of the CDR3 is TGTGCCACCAGAACAGGGACGGGGACTGAAGCTTTCTTT. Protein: CATRTGTGTEAFF. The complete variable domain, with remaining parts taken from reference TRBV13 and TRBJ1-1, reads AAGVIQSPRHLIKEKRETATLKCYPIPRHDTVYWYQQGPGQDPQFLISFYEKMQSDKGSIPDRFSAQQFSDYHSELNMSSLELGDSALYFCATRTGTGTEAFFGQGTRLTVV.

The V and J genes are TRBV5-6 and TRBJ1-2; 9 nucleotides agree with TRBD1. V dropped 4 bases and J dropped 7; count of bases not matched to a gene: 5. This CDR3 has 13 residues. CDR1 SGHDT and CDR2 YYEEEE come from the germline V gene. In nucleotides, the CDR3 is TGTGCCAGCAGCCCACAGGGGGCGGGTGGCTACACCTTC. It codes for CASSPQGAGGYTF.

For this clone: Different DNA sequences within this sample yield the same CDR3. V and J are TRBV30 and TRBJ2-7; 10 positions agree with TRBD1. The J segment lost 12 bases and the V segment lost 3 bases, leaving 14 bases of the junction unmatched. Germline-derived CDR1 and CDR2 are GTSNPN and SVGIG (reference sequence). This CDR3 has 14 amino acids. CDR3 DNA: TGTGCCTGGAGCTCCGGGACAGGGGTTCGATCTCGGTACTTC. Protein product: CAWSSGTGVRSRYF.

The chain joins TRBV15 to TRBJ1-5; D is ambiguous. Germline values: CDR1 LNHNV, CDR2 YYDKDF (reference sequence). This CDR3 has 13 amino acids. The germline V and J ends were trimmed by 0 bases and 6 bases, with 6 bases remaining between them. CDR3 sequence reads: CATSRERGQPQHF. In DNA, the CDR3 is TGTGCCACCAGCAGAGAGCGAGGTCAGCCCCAGCATTTT.

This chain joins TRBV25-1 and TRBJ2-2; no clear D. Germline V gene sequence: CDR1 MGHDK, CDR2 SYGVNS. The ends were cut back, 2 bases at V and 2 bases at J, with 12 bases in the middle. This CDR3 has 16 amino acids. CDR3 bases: TGTGCCAGCAGTGAAGTGGTACAGAGTAACACCGGGGAGCTGTTTTTT. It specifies CASSEVVQSNTGELFF.

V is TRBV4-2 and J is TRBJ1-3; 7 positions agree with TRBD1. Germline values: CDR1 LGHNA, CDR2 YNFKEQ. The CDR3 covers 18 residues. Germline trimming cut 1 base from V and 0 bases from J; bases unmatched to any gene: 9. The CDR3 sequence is CASSQVTGASSSGNTIYF. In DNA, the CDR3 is TGTGCCAGCAGCCAAGTTACAGGGGCCAGCTCCTCTGGAAACACCATATATTTT.

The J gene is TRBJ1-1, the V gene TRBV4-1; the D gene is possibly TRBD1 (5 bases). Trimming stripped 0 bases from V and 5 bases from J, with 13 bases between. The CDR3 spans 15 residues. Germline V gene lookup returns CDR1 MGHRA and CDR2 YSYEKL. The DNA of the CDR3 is TGCGCCAGCAGCCAAGATAGTCAGGGATGGACTGAAGCTTTCTTT. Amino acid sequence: CASSQDSQGWTEAFF.

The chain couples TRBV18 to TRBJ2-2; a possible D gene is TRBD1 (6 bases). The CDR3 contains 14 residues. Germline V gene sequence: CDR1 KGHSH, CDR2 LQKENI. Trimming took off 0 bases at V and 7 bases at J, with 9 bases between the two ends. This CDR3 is CASSPPGANGELFF. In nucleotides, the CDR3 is TGTGCCAGCTCACCACCGGGGGCTAACGGGGAGCTGTTTTTT.

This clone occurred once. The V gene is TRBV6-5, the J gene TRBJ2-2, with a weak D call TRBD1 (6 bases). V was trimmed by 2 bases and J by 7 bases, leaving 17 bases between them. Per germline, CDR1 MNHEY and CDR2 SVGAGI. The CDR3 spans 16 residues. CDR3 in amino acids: CASSYTSNRVGGELFF. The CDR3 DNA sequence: TGTGCCAGCAGTTACACCTCTAACAGGGTTGGCGGGGAGCTGTTTTTT.

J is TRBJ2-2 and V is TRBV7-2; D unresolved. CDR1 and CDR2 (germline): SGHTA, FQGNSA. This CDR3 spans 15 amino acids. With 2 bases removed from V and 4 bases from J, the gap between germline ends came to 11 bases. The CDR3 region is CASSLISASTGELFF. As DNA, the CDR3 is TGTGCCAGCAGCTTAATATCTGCGAGCACCGGGGAGCTGTTTTTT.

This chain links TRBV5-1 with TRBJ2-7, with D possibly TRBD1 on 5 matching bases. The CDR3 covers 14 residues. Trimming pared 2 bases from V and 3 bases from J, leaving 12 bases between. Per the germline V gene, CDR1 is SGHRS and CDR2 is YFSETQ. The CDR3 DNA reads TGCGCCAGCAGCTTACAGGTGGAAAACTACGAGCAGTACTTC. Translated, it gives CASSLQVENYEQYF.

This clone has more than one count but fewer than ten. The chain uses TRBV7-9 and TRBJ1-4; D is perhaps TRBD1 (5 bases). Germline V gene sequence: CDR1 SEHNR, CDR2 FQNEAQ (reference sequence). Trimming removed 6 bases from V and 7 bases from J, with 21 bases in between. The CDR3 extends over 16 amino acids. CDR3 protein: CASSPQGAGVIEKLFF. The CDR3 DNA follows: TGTGCCAGCAGTCCACAAGGGGCTGGGGTAATTGAAAAACTGTTTTTT.

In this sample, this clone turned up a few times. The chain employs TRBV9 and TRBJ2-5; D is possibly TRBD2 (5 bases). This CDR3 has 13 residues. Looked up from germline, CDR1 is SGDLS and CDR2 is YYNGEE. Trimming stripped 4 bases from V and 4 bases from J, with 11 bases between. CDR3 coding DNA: TGTGCCAGCAGCCCGGGGAGCTTAGAGACCCAGTACTTC. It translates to CASSPGSLETQYF.

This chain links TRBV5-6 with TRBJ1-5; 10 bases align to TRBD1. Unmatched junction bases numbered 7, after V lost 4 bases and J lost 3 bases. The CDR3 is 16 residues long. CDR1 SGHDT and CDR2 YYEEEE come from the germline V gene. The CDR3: CASSHAGTGANQPQHF. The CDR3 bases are TGTGCCAGCAGCCATGCCGGGACAGGGGCCAATCAGCCCCAGCATTTT.

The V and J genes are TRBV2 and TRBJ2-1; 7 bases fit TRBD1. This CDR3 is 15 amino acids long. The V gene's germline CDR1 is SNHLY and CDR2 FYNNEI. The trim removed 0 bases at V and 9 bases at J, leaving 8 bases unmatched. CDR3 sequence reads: CASSEARGLTVEQFF. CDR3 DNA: TGTGCCAGCAGTGAAGCAAGGGGGCTAACGGTTGAGCAGTTCTTC.

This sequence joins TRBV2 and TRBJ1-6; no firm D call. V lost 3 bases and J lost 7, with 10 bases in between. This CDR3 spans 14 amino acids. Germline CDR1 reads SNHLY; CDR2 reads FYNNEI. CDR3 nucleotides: TGTGCCAGCAGTGACGTAGGGAGGAATTCACCCCTCCACTTT. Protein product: CASSDVGRNSPLHF.

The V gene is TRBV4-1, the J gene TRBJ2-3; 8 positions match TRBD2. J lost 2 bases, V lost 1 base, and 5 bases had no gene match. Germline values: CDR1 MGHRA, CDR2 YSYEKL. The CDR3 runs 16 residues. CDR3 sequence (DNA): TGCGCCAGCAGCCAAGGAGCGGGGGCGATCACAGATACGCAGTATTTT. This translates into CASSQGAGAITDTQYF.

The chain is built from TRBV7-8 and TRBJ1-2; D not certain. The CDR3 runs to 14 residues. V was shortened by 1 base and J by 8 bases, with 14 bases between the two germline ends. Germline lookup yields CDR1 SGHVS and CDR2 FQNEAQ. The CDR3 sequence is CASSLGRRGEGYTF. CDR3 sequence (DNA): TGTGCCAGCAGCTTAGGTCGGCGGGGTGAGGGCTACACCTTC.

Written as DNA, the CDR3 is TGTGCCAGCAGCTTATGGACAGGGGGCGGAGGGACTGAAGCTTTCTTT. Protein product: CASSLWTGGGGTEAFF. V and J are TRBV14 and TRBJ1-1; 11 positions agree with TRBD1. Trimming at V came to 5 bases and at J to 5 bases, leaving 10 bases not matched to a gene. CDR1 SGHDN and CDR2 FVKESK come from the germline V gene. This CDR3 region has 16 residues.